This record concerns one TCR beta chain sequence. This sample is part of a study of cytomegalovirus exposure and HLA in healthy donors. Unmatched junction bases numbered 6, after V lost 6 bases and J lost 5 bases. The V gene's germline CDR1 is SNHLY and CDR2 FYNNEI. The CDR3 consists of 15 residues. The PCR was carried out with 60 Vbeta primers and 13 Jbeta primers. The method was immunoSEQ multiplex PCR; TCRdb's version includes in-frame clones alone and lacks a portion of them. This sample has roughly 200,000 clones; about 9% occur once, and the top ten carry approximately 1.4%. The V call is TRBV2, the J call TRBJ2-1, with TRBD2 matching over 11 bases. This TCR derives from a young woman in good health and CMV-seropositive. Sample: PBMCs. The chain's CDR3 is CASRDLAGGHNEQFF. The CDR3 nucleotides are TGTGCCAGCAGGGATCTAGCGGGAGGACACAATGAGCAGTTCTTC.